This T cell receptor (beta chain) was obtained from a study of blood T cell repertoires in COVID-19 (dated by TCRdb to 2018 to 2020). For the wider study: Samples covering the acute and convalescent phases of COVID-19 were provided by collaborators in the United States, Italy and Spain. The prospective study material was composed of cDNA or gDNA derived from T cells, B-cell-depleted T cells, or PBMCs. Deeply sampled blood TCRbeta repertoires from subjects exposed to, actively infected with, or recovered from COVID-19 were included in the dataset. The repertoires were released in a freely available public database meant as a resource for research on the immune response to SARS-CoV-2. The samples were drawn from the first 160 participants of the ongoing ImmuneRACE study and from more than 1,000 subjects provided by 6 global collaborators. The sample metadata nearly always contained a de-identified subject ID, COVID-19 status, age in years and sex. Where available, HLA class I and class II types were taken from metadata supplied by the sample provider and were not determined by assay-based typing. Overall study results and their limits: Clinical and demographic metadata were provided uncurated, with the amount varying by source and participant.

From cysteine to phenylalanine, the CDR3 is 16 amino acids long. Of all the DNA, just the CDR3 is kept, 48 bases in frame from base 1. Clipping removes 7 bases from V and 8 bases from J, with 15 as the unmatched junction base count. The germline V gene encodes CDR1 PRHDT and CDR2 FYEKMQ (reference sequence). The immunoSEQ Assay, a bias-controlled multiplex PCR, was used to amplify TCRbeta CDR3 regions from genomic DNA. The source study handled its data this way. The number of nucleated cells in each sample was estimated by amplification of reference gene primers within the assay. To quantify the absolute abundance of each unique TCRbeta CDR3 rearrangement, sequence reads were collapsed and filtered. For each sample, productive Simpson clonality was calculated by taking the square root of Simpson's diversity index across productive rearrangements. The source is immuneACCESS, and TCRdb retained only in-frame sequences with V and J called. Part of the clones is not carried over; for the studies checked, unresolved V genes explain less than half of this, and the remainder is unexplained. That table furnishes V, J and clone size, whereas the DNA furnished D and trimming. This sample is represented by about 200,000 clones; around nine tenths of them were singletons. 5.5% to 7% of the sample rests with the top ten.

A second Seattle source provided samples from volunteer blood donors who had recovered from COVID-19. Each collaborating institution followed its own protocols to collect whole blood in K2EDTA tubes. For TCRbeta analysis, collaborator samples were shipped as frozen whole blood, as isolated PBMCs, or as DNA extracted from either sample type. About this clone: There is no known antigen for this receptor. No clone much larger than this one lies a single base away; base qualities are absent.

The source is a woman in her thirties or forties who had recovered from COVID-19. Here the chain combines TRBV13 and TRBJ2-1, with 9 central nucleotides matching TRBD2. Sequenced material: peripheral blood. CDR3 reads: CASNHRSSGSRYEQFF. The DNA is TGTGCCAGCAACCACCGGAGTAGCGGGAGTAGGTATGAGCAGTTCTTC.